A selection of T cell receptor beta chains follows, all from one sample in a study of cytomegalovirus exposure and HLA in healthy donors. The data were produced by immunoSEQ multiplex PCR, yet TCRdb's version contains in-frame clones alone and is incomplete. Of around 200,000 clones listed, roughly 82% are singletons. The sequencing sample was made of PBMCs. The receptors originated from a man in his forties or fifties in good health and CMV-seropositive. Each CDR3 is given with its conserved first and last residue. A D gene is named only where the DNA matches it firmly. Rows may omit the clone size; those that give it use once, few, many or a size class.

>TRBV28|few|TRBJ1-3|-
TGTGCCAGCAGTTCCCCTAGGCCGAGCTCTGGAAACACCATATATTTT
CASSSPRPSSGNTIYF
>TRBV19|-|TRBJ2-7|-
TGTGCCAGTAGCTCAGACAGCTACGAGCAGTACTTC
CASSSDSYEQYF
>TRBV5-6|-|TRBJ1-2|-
TGTGCCAGCAGCTTCGACAGCCCCAACTATGGCTACACCTTC
CASSFDSPNYGYTF
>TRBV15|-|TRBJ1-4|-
TGTGCCACCAGCAGGGGTAGACAGCGAACTAATGAAAAACTGTTTTTT
CATSRGRQRTNEKLFF
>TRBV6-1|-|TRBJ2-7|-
TGTGCCAGCAGTGTCGTAACCTACGAGCAGTACTTC
CASSVVTYEQYF
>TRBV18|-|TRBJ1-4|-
TGTGCCAGCTCACCCCTGACCTCGACAGAAAAACTGTTTTTT
CASSPLTSTEKLFF
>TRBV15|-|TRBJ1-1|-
TGTGCCACCAGCAGAGATGAGTTACTCATGAACACTGAAGCTTTCTTT
CATSRDELLMNTEAFF
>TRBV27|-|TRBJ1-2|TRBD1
TGTGCCAGCAGTAGGACAGGGGGCAACTATGGCTACACCTTC
CASSRTGGNYGYTF
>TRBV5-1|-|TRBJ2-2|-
TGCGCCAGCTCAGGCTGGCCCCGGACCGGGGAGCTGTTTTTT
CASSGWPRTGELFF
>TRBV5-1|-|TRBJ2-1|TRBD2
TGCGCCAGCAGCTGGACTAGCGGGAGTGGGGACAATGAGCAGTTCTTC
CASSWTSGSGDNEQFF
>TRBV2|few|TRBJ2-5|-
TGTGCCAGCAGCGGGGTTGAAGAGACCCAGTACTTC
CASSGVEETQYF